Below, 2 T cell receptor beta chains from the same sample are listed, as sequenced in a study of T cell responses to AZD1222 COVID-19 vaccine. Sequencing used immunoSEQ multiplex PCR; TCRdb keeps in-frame clones, though not all of them. The sample has 55,000 to 80,000 clones; approximately 80% are singletons. The material was peripheral blood, obtained on day 0 of AZD1222 vaccination. These receptors were obtained from an adult in good health.

The chain combines TRBV6-5 with TRBJ1-1; 7 bases are a match to TRBD1. The CDR3 length is 12 residues. Trimming took 6 bases from V and 8 from J; bases not matched to a gene: 6. Germline V gene data show CDR1 as MNHEY and CDR2 as SVGAGI. The CDR3 DNA follows: TGTGCCAGCAGCTTCGGGACAGAAGAAGCTTTCTTT. It specifies CASSFGTEEAFF.

This chain joins TRBV6-5 and TRBJ2-5; TRBD1 is a possible D gene (6 bases). CDR3 length equals 13 residues. The germline V gene encodes CDR1 MNHEY and CDR2 SVGAGI. Trimming pared 7 bases from V and 4 bases from J, leaving 13 bases between. This CDR3 is CASTTGLVETQYF. The CDR3 nucleotides read TGTGCCAGCACCACAGGGTTGGTAGAGACCCAGTACTTC.